This TCR beta chain is drawn from a study of Ad26.COV2.S vaccination and SARS-CoV-2 variants. Whole-study results and caveats: CD8+ and CD4+ T cells specific for spike reportedly responded with substantial breadth after vaccination. Using TCR breadth and depth analyses may have led to underestimated total T cell responses.

As concerns this clone: Its antigen is not identified.

The CDR3 loop spans 13 amino acids. V was shortened by 11 bases and J by 5 bases, with 15 bases between the two germline ends. In germline, CDR1 is MDHEN, CDR2 SYDVKM. The table came from immunoSEQ multiplex PCR; TCRdb's copy has only in-frame clones and leaves some out. The repertoire includes more than 150,000 clones, approximately 90% of them detected once, and roughly 6% sits in the top ten. V is TRBV28 and J is TRBJ2-2; D tentatively fits TRBD1 or TRBD2 (6 bases each). The TCR originated in a human donor who had recovered from COVID-19. The sequences come from peripheral blood, collected after recovery from COVID-19. The CDR3: CALGGGVTGELFF. The CDR3 DNA is TGTGCCTTAGGGGGAGGAGTTACCGGGGAGCTGTTTTTT.